Below, 6 T cell receptor beta chains from the same sample are listed, as sequenced in a study of Ad26.COV2.S vaccination and SARS-CoV-2 variants. Treatment specified: roughly 19 received Ad26.COV2.S at low or high dose, single or two shots; five or six received placebo; per-sample allocation not given. Day 63 after the first injection of vaccine or placebo was the sampling time. Data came from immunoSEQ multiplex PCR; TCRdb stores just in-frame clones and leaves some out. The sample has 440,000 or so clones, roughly nine tenths seen once. The source material was peripheral blood, sampled in a trial of Ad26.COV2.S vaccine versus placebo. All receptors derive from a person between 18 and 65 years old who received the Ad26.COV2.S COVID-19 vaccine or a placebo.

V gene TRBV7-9 combines with J gene TRBJ2-3; 7 bases agree with TRBD1. V trimming: 7 bases; J trimming: 6 bases; junction bases outside the gene matches: 7. Germline assignment: CDR1 SEHNR and CDR2 FQNEAQ (reference sequence). The CDR3 contains 13 residues. The CDR3, as DNA: TGTGCCAGCATCCGCCAGGGGGTGGATACGCAGTATTTT. Its translation is CASIRQGVDTQYF. Full variable domain (rest looked up from reference TRBV7-9 and TRBJ2-3): DTGVSQNPRHKITKRGQNVTFRCDPISEHNRLYWYRQTLGQGPEFLTYFQNEAQLEKSRLLSDRFSAERPKGSFSTLEIQRTEQGDSAMYLCASIRQGVDTQYFGPGTRLTVL.

This clone was counted between two and nine times. The chain employs TRBV7-9 and TRBJ1-5; D is uncertain. The CDR3 covers 15 residues. V was shortened by 3 bases and J by 0 bases, with 9 bases between the two germline ends. CDR1 SEHNR and CDR2 FQNEAQ come from the germline V gene (reference sequence). CDR3 loop: CASSFGQASNQPQHF. The CDR3 DNA sequence: TGTGCCAGCAGCTTTGGGCAGGCTAGCAATCAGCCCCAGCATTTT.

The chain couples TRBV19 to TRBJ1-5; unclear D gene. Looked up from germline, CDR1 is LNHDA and CDR2 is SQIVND (reference sequence). The CDR3 is 16 residues long. V was cut by 3 bases and J by 7 bases, with 19 bases left in between. Here the CDR3 reads CASSMESGATGQPQHF. CDR3 sequence (DNA): TGTGCCAGTAGTATGGAATCGGGAGCTACCGGGCAGCCCCAGCATTTT.

Comments on this clone: One end of the junction fails to match germline, which may point to a read error. The chain joins TRBV28 to TRBJ2-7, with 9 bases matching TRBD2. Germline V gene sequence: CDR1 MDHEN, CDR2 SYDVKM. The CDR3 totals 12 residues. CDR3 sequence reads: CASTGGGAHLCF. The CDR3 coding sequence is TGTGCCAGCACCGGCGGGGGGGCCCATCTGTGCTTC.

This chain connects TRBV11-2 to TRBJ1-1; D not certain. Germline V gene sequence: CDR1 SGHAT, CDR2 FQNNGV. Trimming took off 5 bases at V and 0 bases at J, with 19 bases between the two ends. The CDR3 consists of 17 residues. CDR3 loop: CASSDPPAANMNTEAFF. CDR3 nucleotides: TGTGCCAGCAGCGACCCCCCGGCGGCGAATATGAACACTGAAGCTTTCTTT.

This sequence joins TRBV6-5 and TRBJ1-2; D is unresolved. Germline V gene lookup returns CDR1 MNHEY and CDR2 SVGAGI. This CDR3 contains 15 residues. Trimming pared 0 bases from V and 4 bases from J, leaving 12 bases between. CDR3 nucleotide sequence: TGTGCCAGCAGTTACTCCGTCGCTCAGTCCTATGGCTACACCTTC. Protein product: CASSYSVAQSYGYTF.